These 23 T cell receptor beta chains share one sample of origin, sequenced in a study of blood T cell repertoires in COVID-19. Using immunoSEQ multiplex PCR, the repertoire was profiled, and TCRdb retains in-frame clones only, with some absent. The data contain over 95,000 clones, about 85% of them singletons. The sequenced material came from peripheral blood. Every receptor here comes from an older woman with COVID-19, enrolled during active disease.

The rearrangement uses TRBV9 and TRBJ2-3; D remains ambiguous. The CDR3 totals 14 residues. Germline CDR1 reads SGDLS; CDR2 reads YYNGEE. Trimming removed 3 bases at V and 0 bases at J, with 8 bases between. The CDR3 region is CASSGPSSTDTQYF. In DNA form, the CDR3 reads TGTGCCAGCAGCGGCCCGAGTAGCACAGATACGCAGTATTTT.

The chain joins TRBV10-3 to TRBJ2-7; 12 bases match TRBD2. Trimming took 5 bases from V and 2 from J; bases not matched to a gene: 4. Germline V gene lookup returns CDR1 ENHRY and CDR2 SYGVKD. This CDR3 spans 15 amino acids. The CDR3 DNA follows: TGTGCCATCAGTAAACTAGCGGGGGGAACCTACGAGCAGTACTTC. Translating it yields CAISKLAGGTYEQYF.

The rearrangement links TRBV5-1 to TRBJ2-7; D is possibly TRBD1 (6 bases). V lost 4 bases, J lost 3 bases, and 11 bases lay in between. CDR1 is SGHRS and CDR2 is YFSETQ in the germline V gene. CDR3 size: 13 residues. CDR3 sequence (DNA): TGCGCCAGCAGCGTAGGACAGAACTACGAGCAGTACTTC. Translating it yields CASSVGQNYEQYF.

This sequence joins TRBV6-4 and TRBJ2-1; D possibly corresponds to TRBD2 (7 bases). The CDR3 is made up of 16 amino acids. V dropped 5 bases and J dropped 0 bases, with 14 bases sitting between them. The germline gives CDR1 MRHNA, CDR2 SNTAGT. The DNA for the CDR3 is TGTGCCAGCAGTCCTGGGAGGGGGAGCTCCTACAATGAGCAGTTCTTC. It yields the protein CASSPGRGSSYNEQFF.

This rearrangement joins TRBV9 to TRBJ2-5, with D tentatively TRBD2 (6 bases). V lost 4 bases and J lost 3, with 16 bases in between. This CDR3 is 15 amino acids long. Germline V lookup: CDR1 SGDLS, CDR2 YYNGEE. This CDR3 reads CASSYTGGTEETQYF. Here the CDR3 DNA reads TGTGCCAGCAGCTATACTGGAGGGACCGAAGAGACCCAGTACTTC.

The genes are TRBV20-1 and TRBJ1-1; D perhaps matches TRBD1 (5 bases). Germline values: CDR1 DFQATT, CDR2 SNEGSKA (reference sequence). This CDR3 is 12 amino acids long. V was cut by 3 bases and J by 9 bases, with 14 bases left in between. CDR3 nucleotides: TGCAGTGCTAGTGGAGGGAGGGGACAAGCTTTCTTT. It specifies CSASGGRGQAFF.

This clone appeared a single time. The chain recombines TRBV19 with TRBJ2-5, with 16 bases that match TRBD2. The trim removed 6 bases at V and 3 bases at J, leaving 19 bases unmatched. Germline assignment: CDR1 LNHDA and CDR2 SQIVND (reference sequence). The CDR3 runs to 21 residues. The CDR3 nucleotides read TGTGCCAGTAGCACCGGGACTAGCGGGGGGGCCATTGGGGCCCTTAAAGAGACCCAGTACTTC. Residues: CASSTGTSGGAIGALKETQYF. The full variable domain, with the rest looked up from reference TRBV19 and TRBJ2-5, is DGGITQSPKYLFRKEGQNVTLSCEQNLNHDAMYWYRQDPGQGLRLIYYSQIVNDFQKGDIAEGYSVSREKKESFPLTVTSAQKNPTAFYLCASSTGTSGGAIGALKETQYFGPGTRLLVL.

The chain is built from TRBV6-2 or TRBV6-3 and TRBJ2-7; 9 nucleotides line up with TRBD1. Trimming removed 5 bases from V and 3 bases from J; junction bases left unmatched: 11. CDR3 length equals 16 residues. The V gene's germline CDR1 is MNHEY and CDR2 SVGEGT. The CDR3 DNA sequence: TGTGCCAGCAGTCTAGGACCCGGGACAGGGAGCTACGAGCAGTACTTC. This encodes CASSLGPGTGSYEQYF.

This clone was seen a single time. This sequence joins TRBV7-8 and TRBJ1-1; 7 positions match TRBD1. Germline trimming cut 2 bases from V and 1 base from J; bases unmatched to any gene: 1. The CDR3 is 14 amino acids. Germline V gives CDR1 SGHVS, CDR2 FQNEAQ. The CDR3, as DNA: TGTGCCAGCAGCTTATGGGACAGGAACACTGAAGCTTTCTTT. Its protein product is CASSLWDRNTEAFF.

There are many counts of this clone. The chain recombines TRBV29-1 with TRBJ2-3; TRBD1 agrees at 9 bases. The junction had 12 bases not matched to a gene; V was cut back by 4 bases and J by 1 base. This CDR3 is built from 17 residues. From germline, CDR1 is SQVTM and CDR2 ANQGSEA. The CDR3 loop reads CSVALLATGGGTDTQYF. The CDR3 DNA reads as TGCAGCGTTGCTCTCTTAGCCACAGGGGGCGGCACAGATACGCAGTATTTT.

V is TRBV7-3 and J is TRBJ2-2, with 12 bases matching TRBD1. Germline V gene data show CDR1 as SGHTA and CDR2 as FQGTGA. V shed 8 bases, J shed 7 bases, and the junction held 5 bases outside the gene matches. The CDR3 is 14 amino acids. CDR3 nucleotides: TGTGCCAGCGGGACAGGGGGCCGGTTCGGGGAGCTGTTTTTT. The encoded protein is CASGTGGRFGELFF.

V and J are TRBV7-3 and TRBJ2-2, with D hard to call. The CDR3 sequence is 14 residues long. Germline V lookup: CDR1 SGHTA, CDR2 FQGTGA. Trimming removed 4 bases at V and 3 bases at J, with 9 bases between. CDR3 region: CASSSPPYTGELFF. The CDR3 DNA follows: TGTGCCAGCAGCTCTCCCCCCTACACCGGGGAGCTGTTTTTT.

The chain links TRBV3-1 (or the pseudogene TRBV3-2) to TRBJ2-5; D is unresolved. Germline lookup yields CDR1 LGHDT and CDR2 YNNKEL (reference sequence). Between the trimmed V and J ends, which lost 0 bases and 5 bases, there was a span of 7 bases. This CDR3 region has 13 residues. In nucleotides, the CDR3 is TGTGCCAGCAGCCAAGAGACTTATGAGACCCAGTACTTC. As protein: CASSQETYETQYF.

The chain employs TRBV6-6 and TRBJ1-2, with TRBD1 identical over 9 bases. CDR3 length: 12 residues. V lost 7 bases and J lost 5; bases outside the gene matches: 2. Germline CDR1 and CDR2: MNHNY and SVGAGI (reference sequence). In DNA form, the CDR3 reads TGTGCCAGCATTGGGACAGGGTATGGCTACACCTTC. The encoded protein is CASIGTGYGYTF.

This clone is a singleton in its sample. V and J are TRBV2 and TRBJ2-1, with a possible D match to TRBD2 (7 bases). V was trimmed by 0 bases and J by 5 bases, leaving 8 bases between them. The CDR3 is made up of 14 amino acids. Germline values: CDR1 SNHLY, CDR2 FYNNEI. The CDR3 nucleotides read TGTGCCAGCAGTGAAGCGGGGGGGCACAATGAGCAGTTCTTC. This gives the protein CASSEAGGHNEQFF. The complete variable domain, with remaining parts taken from reference TRBV2 and TRBJ2-1, reads EPEVTQTPSHQVTQMGQEVILRCVPISNHLYFYWYRQILGQKVEFLVSFYNNEISEKSEIFDDQFSVERPDGSNFTLKIRSTKLEDSAMYFCASSEAGGHNEQFFGPGTRLTVL.

The rearrangement links TRBV6-1 to TRBJ1-1; D is unresolved. This CDR3 has 14 residues. Trimming removed 3 bases from V and 1 base from J, with 9 bases in between. Per germline, CDR1 MNHNS and CDR2 SASEGT. CDR3 sequence: CASSDLRWNTEAFF. Here the CDR3 DNA reads TGTGCCAGCAGTGATCTGAGGTGGAACACTGAAGCTTTCTTT.

This chain uses TRBV18 with TRBJ1-5, with 9 positions matching TRBD1. The CDR3 spans 15 residues. The V and J ends lost 0 bases and 5 bases, in that order; junction bases with no gene match: 2. Germline V gene data show CDR1 as KGHSH and CDR2 as LQKENI. For the CDR3, the DNA is TGTGCCAGCTCACCACCGGGACAGGGCGATCAGCCCCAGCATTTT. Protein sequence: CASSPPGQGDQPQHF.

Written as DNA, the CDR3 is TGCGCCAGCAGCTCCCAAGACAGGGATACTGAAGCTTTCTTT. Protein: CASSSQDRDTEAFF. This rearrangement joins TRBV5-1 to TRBJ1-1; 7 bases are a match to TRBD1. In germline, CDR1 is SGHRS, CDR2 YFSETQ. CDR3 length: 14 residues. The trim removed 3 bases at V and 5 bases at J, leaving 7 bases unmatched.

The rearrangement uses TRBV12-3 or TRBV12-4 and TRBJ1-1; 8 bases match TRBD1. Trimming cost V 5 bases and J 8 bases; bases outside gene matches: 4. The CDR3 is 12 amino acids. The CDR3 loop reads CASSKWDREAFF. The CDR3 DNA follows: TGTGCCAGCAGTAAATGGGACAGGGAAGCTTTCTTT.

J is TRBJ2-7 and V is TRBV10-3; TRBD1 matches at 7 bases. Trimming took 7 bases from V and 3 from J; bases not matched to a gene: 9. Germline loops: CDR1 ENHRY, CDR2 SYGVKD. The CDR3 runs 14 residues. CDR3 nucleotide sequence: TGTGCCATCAAGGAGGACAGGTCGATCTACGAGCAGTACTTC. Protein product: CAIKEDRSIYEQYF.

The V call is TRBV9, the J call TRBJ1-2; 7 positions match TRBD1. V shed 0 bases, J shed 0 bases, and the junction held 8 bases outside the gene matches. Germline CDR1 and CDR2: SGDLS and YYNGEE. The length of the CDR3 is 17 residues. CDR3 in amino acids: CASSVDARGEANYGYTF. DNA of the CDR3: TGTGCCAGCAGCGTAGATGCCAGGGGGGAAGCTAACTATGGCTACACCTTC.

The genes are TRBV19 and TRBJ2-7; 7 nucleotides align to TRBD1. Losses at the gene ends were 7 bases for V and 0 bases for J; bases not matched to a gene: 3. CDR3 length: 13 residues. Germline V gene data show CDR1 as LNHDA and CDR2 as SQIVND (reference sequence). The CDR3 spells CASKQGSSYEQYF. For the CDR3, the DNA is TGTGCCAGTAAACAGGGGTCCTCCTACGAGCAGTACTTC.

The rearrangement uses TRBV4-3 and TRBJ2-7, with D possibly TRBD1 on 6 matching bases. Looked up from germline, CDR1 is LGHNA and CDR2 is YSLEER. Deletions cut 0 bases from V and 0 bases from J, with 12 bases between. There are 16 residues in the CDR3. CDR3 amino acids: CASSQDWGPDSYEQYF. CDR3 nucleotides: TGCGCCAGCAGCCAAGATTGGGGGCCGGACTCCTACGAGCAGTACTTC.